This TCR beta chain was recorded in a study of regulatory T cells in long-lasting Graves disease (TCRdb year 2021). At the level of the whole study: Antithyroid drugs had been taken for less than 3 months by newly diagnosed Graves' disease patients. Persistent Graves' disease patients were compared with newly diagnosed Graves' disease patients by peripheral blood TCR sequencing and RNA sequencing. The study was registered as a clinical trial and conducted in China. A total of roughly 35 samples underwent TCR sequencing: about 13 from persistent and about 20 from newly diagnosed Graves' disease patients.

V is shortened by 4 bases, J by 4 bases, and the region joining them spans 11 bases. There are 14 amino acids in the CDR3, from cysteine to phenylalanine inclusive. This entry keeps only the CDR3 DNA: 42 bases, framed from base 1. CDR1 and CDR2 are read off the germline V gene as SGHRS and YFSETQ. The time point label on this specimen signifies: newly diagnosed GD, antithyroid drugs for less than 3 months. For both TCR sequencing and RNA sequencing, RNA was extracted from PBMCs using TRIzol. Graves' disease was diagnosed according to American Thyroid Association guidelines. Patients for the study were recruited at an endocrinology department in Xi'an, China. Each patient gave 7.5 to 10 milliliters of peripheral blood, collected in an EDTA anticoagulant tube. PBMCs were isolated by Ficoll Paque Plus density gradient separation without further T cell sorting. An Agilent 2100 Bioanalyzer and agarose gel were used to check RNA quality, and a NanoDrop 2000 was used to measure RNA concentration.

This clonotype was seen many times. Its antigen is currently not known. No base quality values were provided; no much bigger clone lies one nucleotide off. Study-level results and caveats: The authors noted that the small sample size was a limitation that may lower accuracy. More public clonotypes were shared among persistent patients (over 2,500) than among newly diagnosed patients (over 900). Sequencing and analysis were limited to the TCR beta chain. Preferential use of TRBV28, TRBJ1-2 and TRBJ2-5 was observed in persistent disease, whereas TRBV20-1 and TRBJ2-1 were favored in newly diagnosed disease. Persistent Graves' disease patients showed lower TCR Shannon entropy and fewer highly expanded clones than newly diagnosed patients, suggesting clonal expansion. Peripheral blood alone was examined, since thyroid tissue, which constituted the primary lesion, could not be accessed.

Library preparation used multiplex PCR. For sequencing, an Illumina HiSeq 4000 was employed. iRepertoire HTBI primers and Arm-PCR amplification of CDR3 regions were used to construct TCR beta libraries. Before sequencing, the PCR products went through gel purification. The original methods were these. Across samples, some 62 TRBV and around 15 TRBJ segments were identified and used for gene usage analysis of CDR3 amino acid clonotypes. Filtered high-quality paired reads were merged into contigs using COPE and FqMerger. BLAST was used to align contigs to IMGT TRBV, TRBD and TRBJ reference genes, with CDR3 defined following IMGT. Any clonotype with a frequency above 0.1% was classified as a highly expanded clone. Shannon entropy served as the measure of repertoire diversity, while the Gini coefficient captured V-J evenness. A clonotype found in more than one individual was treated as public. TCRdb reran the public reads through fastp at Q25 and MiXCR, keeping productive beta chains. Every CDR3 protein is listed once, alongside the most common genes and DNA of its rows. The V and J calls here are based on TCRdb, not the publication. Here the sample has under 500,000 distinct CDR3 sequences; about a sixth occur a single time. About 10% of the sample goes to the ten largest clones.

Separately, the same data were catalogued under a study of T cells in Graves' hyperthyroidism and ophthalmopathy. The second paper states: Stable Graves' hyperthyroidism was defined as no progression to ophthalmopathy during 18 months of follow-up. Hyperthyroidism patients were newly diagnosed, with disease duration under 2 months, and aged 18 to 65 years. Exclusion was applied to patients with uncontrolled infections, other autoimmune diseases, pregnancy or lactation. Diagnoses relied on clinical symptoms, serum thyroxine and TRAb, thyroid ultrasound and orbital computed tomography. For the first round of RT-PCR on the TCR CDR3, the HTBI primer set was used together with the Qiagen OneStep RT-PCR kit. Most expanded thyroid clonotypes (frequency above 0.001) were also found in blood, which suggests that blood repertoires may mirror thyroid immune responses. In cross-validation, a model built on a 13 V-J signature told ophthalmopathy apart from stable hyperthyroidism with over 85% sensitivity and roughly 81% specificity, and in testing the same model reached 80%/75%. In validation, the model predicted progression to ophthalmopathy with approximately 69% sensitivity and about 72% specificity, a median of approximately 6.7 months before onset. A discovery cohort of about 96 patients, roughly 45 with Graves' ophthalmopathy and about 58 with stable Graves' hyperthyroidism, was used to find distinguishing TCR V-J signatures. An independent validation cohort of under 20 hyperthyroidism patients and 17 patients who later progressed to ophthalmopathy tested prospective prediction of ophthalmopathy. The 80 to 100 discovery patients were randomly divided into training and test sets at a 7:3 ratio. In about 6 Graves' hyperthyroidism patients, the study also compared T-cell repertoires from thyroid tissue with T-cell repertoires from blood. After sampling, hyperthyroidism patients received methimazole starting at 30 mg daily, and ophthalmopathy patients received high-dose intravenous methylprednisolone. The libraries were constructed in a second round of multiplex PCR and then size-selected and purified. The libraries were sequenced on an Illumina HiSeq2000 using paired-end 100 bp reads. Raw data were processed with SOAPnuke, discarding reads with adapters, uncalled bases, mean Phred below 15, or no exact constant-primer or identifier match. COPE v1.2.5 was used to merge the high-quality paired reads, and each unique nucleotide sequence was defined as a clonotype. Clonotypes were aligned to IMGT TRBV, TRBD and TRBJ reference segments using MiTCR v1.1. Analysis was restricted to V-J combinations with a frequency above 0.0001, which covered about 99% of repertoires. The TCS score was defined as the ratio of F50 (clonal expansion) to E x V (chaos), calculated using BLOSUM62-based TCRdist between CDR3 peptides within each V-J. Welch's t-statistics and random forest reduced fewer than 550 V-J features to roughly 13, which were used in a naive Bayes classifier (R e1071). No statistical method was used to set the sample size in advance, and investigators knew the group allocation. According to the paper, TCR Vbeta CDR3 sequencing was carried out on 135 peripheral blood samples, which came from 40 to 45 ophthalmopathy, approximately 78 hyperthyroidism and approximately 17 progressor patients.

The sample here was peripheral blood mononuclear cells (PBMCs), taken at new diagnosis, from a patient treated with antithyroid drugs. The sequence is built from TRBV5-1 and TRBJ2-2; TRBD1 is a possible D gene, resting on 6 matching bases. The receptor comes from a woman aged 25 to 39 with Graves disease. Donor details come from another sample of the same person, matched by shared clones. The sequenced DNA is TGCGCCAGCAGCCTCAGGGGAAGCACCGGGGAGCTGTTTTTT. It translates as CASSLRGSTGELFF.